This TCR beta chain was captured by sequencing in a study of radiation and T cells in renal cell carcinoma. The sample's time point: blood 4 weeks post-SBRT, at nephrectomy. Treatment defined: 15 Gy SBRT to primary tumor, nephrectomy 4 weeks later. Nephrectomy followed 15 Gy stereotactic body radiation by 4 weeks. Blood was sampled at baseline, 2 weeks and 4 weeks after SBRT. Profiling relied on immunoSEQ multiplex PCR, and the TCRdb table lists in-frame clones only, not all of them. The sample holds roughly 160,000 clones; roughly nine tenths are singletons and the top ten take roughly 12%. Study-level results: Top tumor clonotypes rose in blood 2 weeks post-radiation, then contracted.

The germline V gene encodes CDR1 LGHNT and CDR2 FRNRAP. This CDR3 spans 13 amino acids. Trimming cost V 0 bases and J 5 bases, with 7 bases left between them. As to this clone: The antigen is undetermined.

Sample: blood, taken from a patient whose treatment included radiotherapy and nephrectomy. This clonotype was sampled from a woman aged 50 to 60 with renal cell carcinoma. V is TRBV12-5 and J is TRBJ1-2; D is perhaps TRBD1 (5 bases). CDR3 DNA: TGTGCTAGTGGTTTGGTAAGGGGTTATGGCTACACCTTC. Protein: CASGLVRGYGYTF.